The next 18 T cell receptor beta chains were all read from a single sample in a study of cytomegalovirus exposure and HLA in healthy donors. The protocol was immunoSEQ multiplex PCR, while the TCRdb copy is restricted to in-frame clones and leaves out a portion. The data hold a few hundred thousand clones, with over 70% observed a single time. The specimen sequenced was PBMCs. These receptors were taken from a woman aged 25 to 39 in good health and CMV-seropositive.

The CDR3 DNA reads as TGTGCCAGCAACTCCGACAGGGATTCGGGTGGCTACACCTTC. Protein: CASNSDRDSGGYTF. J is TRBJ1-2 and V is TRBV11-2; 7 positions agree with TRBD1. Germline CDR1 reads SGHAT; CDR2 reads FQNNGV. V lost 7 bases, J lost 7 bases, and 12 bases stayed unmatched. The CDR3 loop spans 14 amino acids.

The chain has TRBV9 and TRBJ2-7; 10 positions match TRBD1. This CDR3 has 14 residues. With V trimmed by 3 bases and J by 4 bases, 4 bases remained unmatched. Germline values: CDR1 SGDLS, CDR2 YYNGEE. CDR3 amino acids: CASSAGQGGYEQYF. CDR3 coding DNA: TGTGCCAGCAGCGCCGGACAGGGGGGATACGAGCAGTACTTC.

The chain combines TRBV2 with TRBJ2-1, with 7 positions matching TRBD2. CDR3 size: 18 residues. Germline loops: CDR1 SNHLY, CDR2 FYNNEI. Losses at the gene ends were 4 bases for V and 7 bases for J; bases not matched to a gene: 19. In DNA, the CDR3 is TGTGCCAGCAGTGTACAGAATTCTAGCGGTTATAAGGTGAATGAGCAGTTCTTC. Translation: CASSVQNSSGYKVNEQFF. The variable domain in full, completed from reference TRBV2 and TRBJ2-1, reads EPEVTQTPSHQVTQMGQEVILRCVPISNHLYFYWYRQILGQKVEFLVSFYNNEISEKSEIFDDQFSVERPDGSNFTLKIRSTKLEDSAMYFCASSVQNSSGYKVNEQFFGPGTRLTVL.

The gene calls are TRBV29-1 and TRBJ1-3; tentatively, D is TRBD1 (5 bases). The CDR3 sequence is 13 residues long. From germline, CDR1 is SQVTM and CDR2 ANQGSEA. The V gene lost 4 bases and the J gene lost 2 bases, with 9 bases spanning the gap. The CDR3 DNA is TGCAGCGTTGTGGGGGGGACTGGAAACACCATATATTTT. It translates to CSVVGGTGNTIYF.

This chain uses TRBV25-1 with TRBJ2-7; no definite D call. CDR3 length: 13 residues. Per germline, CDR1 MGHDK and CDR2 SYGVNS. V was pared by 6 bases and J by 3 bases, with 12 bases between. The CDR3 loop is CASSLGPDYEQYF. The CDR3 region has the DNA TGTGCCAGCAGCTTAGGGCCAGACTACGAGCAGTACTTC.

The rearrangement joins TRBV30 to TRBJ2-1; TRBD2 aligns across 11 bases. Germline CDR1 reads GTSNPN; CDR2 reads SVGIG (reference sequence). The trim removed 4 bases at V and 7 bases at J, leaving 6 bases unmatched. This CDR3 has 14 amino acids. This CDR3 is CAWIAGGGWNEQFF. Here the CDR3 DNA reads TGTGCCTGGATAGCGGGAGGGGGTTGGAATGAGCAGTTCTTC.

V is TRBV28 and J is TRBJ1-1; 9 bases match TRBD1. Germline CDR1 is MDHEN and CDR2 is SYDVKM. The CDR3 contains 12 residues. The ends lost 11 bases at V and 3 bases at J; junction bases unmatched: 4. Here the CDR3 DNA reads TGTGCCGGAAGACAGGGGGACACTGAAGCTTTCTTT. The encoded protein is CAGRQGDTEAFF.

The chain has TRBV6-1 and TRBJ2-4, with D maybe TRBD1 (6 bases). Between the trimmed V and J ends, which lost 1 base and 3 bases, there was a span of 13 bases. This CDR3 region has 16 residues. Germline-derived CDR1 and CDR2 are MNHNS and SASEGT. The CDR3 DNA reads TGTGCCAGCAGTGAAGACTTAGGGGGTAACAAAAACATTCAGTACTTC. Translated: CASSEDLGGNKNIQYF.

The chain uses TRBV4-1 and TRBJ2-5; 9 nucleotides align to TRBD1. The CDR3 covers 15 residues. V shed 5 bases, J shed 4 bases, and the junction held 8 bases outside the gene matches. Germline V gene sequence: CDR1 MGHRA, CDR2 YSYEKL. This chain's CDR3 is CASSYLQGAGETQYF. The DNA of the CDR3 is TGCGCCAGCAGCTACCTACAGGGGGCGGGAGAGACCCAGTACTTC.

For the CDR3, the DNA is TGTGCCTGGAGCAACACCCCTAACTATGGCTACACCTTC. This translates into CAWSNTPNYGYTF. The chain employs TRBV30 and TRBJ1-2, with no clear D. CDR3 length: 13 amino acids. V was clipped by 3 bases and J by 0 bases, with 8 bases between them. Germline loops: CDR1 GTSNPN, CDR2 SVGIG (reference sequence). Full variable domain (rest looked up from reference TRBV30 and TRBJ1-2): SQTIHQWPATLVQPVGSPLSLECTVEGTSNPNLYWYRQAAGRGLQLLFYSVGIGQISSEVPQNLSASRPQDRQFILSSKKLLLSDSGFYLCAWSNTPNYGYTFGSGTRLTVV.

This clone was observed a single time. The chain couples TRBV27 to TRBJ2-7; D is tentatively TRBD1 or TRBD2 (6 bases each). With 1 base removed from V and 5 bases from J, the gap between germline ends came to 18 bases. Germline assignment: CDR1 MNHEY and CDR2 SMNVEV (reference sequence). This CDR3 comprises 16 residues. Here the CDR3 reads CASSLYRGRGGDEQYF. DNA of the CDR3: TGTGCCAGCAGTTTATATCGTGGCAGGGGCGGGGACGAGCAGTACTTC.

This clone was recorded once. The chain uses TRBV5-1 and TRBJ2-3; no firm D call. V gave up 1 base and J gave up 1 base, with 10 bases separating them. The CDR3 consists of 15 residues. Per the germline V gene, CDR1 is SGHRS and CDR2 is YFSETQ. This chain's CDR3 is CASSLTVSGTDTQYF. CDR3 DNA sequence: TGCGCCAGCAGCTTGACAGTGTCCGGCACAGATACGCAGTATTTT.

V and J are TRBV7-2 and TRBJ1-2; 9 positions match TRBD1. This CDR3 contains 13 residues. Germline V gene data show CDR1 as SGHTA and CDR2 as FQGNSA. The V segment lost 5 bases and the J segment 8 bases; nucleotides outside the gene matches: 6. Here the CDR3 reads CASSRRQGDGYTF. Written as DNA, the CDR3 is TGTGCCAGCAGCAGGCGACAGGGGGACGGCTACACCTTC.

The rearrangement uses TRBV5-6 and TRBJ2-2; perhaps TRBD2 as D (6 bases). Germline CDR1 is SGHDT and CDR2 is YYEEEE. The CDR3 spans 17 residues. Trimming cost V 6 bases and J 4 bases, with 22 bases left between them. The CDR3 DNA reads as TGTGCCAGCACCGCCACTTGGGGGGACTCGGGCACCGGGGAGCTGTTTTTT. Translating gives CASTATWGDSGTGELFF.

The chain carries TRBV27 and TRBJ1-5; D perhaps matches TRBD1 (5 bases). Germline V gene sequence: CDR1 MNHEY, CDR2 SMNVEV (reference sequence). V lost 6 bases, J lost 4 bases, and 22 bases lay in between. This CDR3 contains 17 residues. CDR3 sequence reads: CASSLWGDRGGNQPQHF. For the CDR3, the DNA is TGTGCCAGCAGCCTATGGGGTGATAGGGGTGGGAATCAGCCCCAGCATTTT.

The DNA for the CDR3 is TGTGCCAGCAGCATCGGGACTAGCGGGAGCGAGCAGTACTTC. It yields the protein CASSIGTSGSEQYF. The rearrangement uses TRBV5-4 and TRBJ2-7; 14 nucleotides line up with TRBD2. CDR3 size: 14 residues. CDR1 and CDR2 (germline): SGHNT, YYREEE (reference sequence). V was clipped by 4 bases and J by 6 bases; unmatched bases: 3.

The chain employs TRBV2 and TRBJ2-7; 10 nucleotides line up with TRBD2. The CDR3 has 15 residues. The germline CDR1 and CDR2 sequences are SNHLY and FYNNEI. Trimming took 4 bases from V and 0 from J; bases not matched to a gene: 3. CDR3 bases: TGTGCCAGCAGTGGATCTAGCGGGGGCTCCTACGAGCAGTACTTC. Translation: CASSGSSGGSYEQYF. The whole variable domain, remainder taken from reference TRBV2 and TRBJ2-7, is EPEVTQTPSHQVTQMGQEVILRCVPISNHLYFYWYRQILGQKVEFLVSFYNNEISEKSEIFDDQFSVERPDGSNFTLKIRSTKLEDSAMYFCASSGSSGGSYEQYFGPGTRLTVT.

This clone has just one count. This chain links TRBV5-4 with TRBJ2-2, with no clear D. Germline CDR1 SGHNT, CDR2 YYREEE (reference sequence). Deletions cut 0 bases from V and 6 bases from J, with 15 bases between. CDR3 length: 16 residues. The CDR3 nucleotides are TGTGCCAGCAGCTTGGAACTACCTGGTGGACCCGGGGAGCTGTTTTTT. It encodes CASSLELPGGPGELFF.